Listed here are 16 T cell receptor beta chains from one sample, sequenced in a study of OX40 agonist ivuxolimab in advanced cancers. The assay was immunoSEQ multiplex PCR, and TCRdb's table has in-frame clones only and misses some. Of over 55,000 clones detected, around 82% appear once; the ten largest clones hold 8.2%. The material was CD4+ or CD8+ T cells sorted from blood, obtained in a trial of the OX40 agonist ivuxolimab. The receptors were gathered from an adult with an advanced solid tumor such as melanoma, head and neck, liver or kidney cancer.

The count of this clone is one. The chain couples TRBV6-5 to TRBJ1-2, with D possibly being TRBD1 (5 bases). CDR3 length: 13 amino acids. V dropped 6 bases and J dropped 4 bases, with 12 bases sitting between them. CDR1 is MNHEY and CDR2 is SVGAGI in the germline V gene. The CDR3: CASSPGHAYGYTF. The CDR3 DNA reads as TGTGCCAGCAGCCCCGGACATGCCTATGGCTACACCTTC.

V and J are TRBV18 and TRBJ1-5; 9 bases map to TRBD1. The trim removed 4 bases at V and 4 bases at J, leaving 5 bases unmatched. The germline gives CDR1 KGHSH, CDR2 LQKENI. The CDR3 has 15 residues. The CDR3 bases are TGTGCCAGCTCACGAACGGGACAGGGAAATCAGCCCCAGCATTTT. It yields the protein CASSRTGQGNQPQHF.

The V gene is TRBV28, the J gene TRBJ1-4, with TRBD1 matching over 10 bases. J gave up 6 bases and V 5 bases, and 6 bases lay outside the gene matches. This CDR3 region has 15 residues. Germline V lookup: CDR1 MDHEN, CDR2 SYDVKM. In nucleotides, the CDR3 is TGTGCCAGCAGTCTTCCGGGACAGGGGTATGAAAAACTGTTTTTT. Translating it yields CASSLPGQGYEKLFF.

The V gene is TRBV2, the J gene TRBJ2-2, with 7 nucleotides matching TRBD1. Per the germline V gene, CDR1 is SNHLY and CDR2 is FYNNEI. V lost 6 bases to trimming and J lost 5 bases; unmatched junction nucleotides: 9. There are 15 residues in the CDR3. CDR3 nucleotide sequence: TGTGCCAGCAGCGACAGGGAAGTCGGTACCGGGGAGCTGTTTTTT. It encodes CASSDREVGTGELFF. The entire variable domain, with the rest obtained from reference TRBV2 and TRBJ2-2, is as follows: EPEVTQTPSHQVTQMGQEVILRCVPISNHLYFYWYRQILGQKVEFLVSFYNNEISEKSEIFDDQFSVERPDGSNFTLKIRSTKLEDSAMYFCASSDREVGTGELFFGEGSRLTVL.

The chain carries TRBV11-2 and TRBJ1-5; TRBD1 matches at 7 bases. Germline loops: CDR1 SGHAT, CDR2 FQNNGV. This CDR3 comprises 16 residues. With V trimmed by 8 bases and J by 0 bases, 10 bases remained unmatched. CDR3 amino acids: CASGQGGFCSNQPQHF. Written as DNA, the CDR3 is TGTGCCAGCGGTCAGGGGGGCTTTTGTAGCAATCAGCCCCAGCATTTT. The full variable domain, completed using reference TRBV11-2 and TRBJ1-5, is EAGVAQSPRYKIIEKRQSVAFWCNPISGHATLYWYQQILGQGPKLLIQFQNNGVVDDSQLPKDRFSAERLKGVDSTLKIQPAKLEDSAVYLCASGQGGFCSNQPQHFGDGTRLSIL.

V usage is TRBV7-2 and J usage is TRBJ2-2, with 7 bases that match TRBD2. V gave up 3 bases and J gave up 4 bases; unmatched junction bases: 8. Germline CDR1 reads SGHTA; CDR2 reads FQGNSA. The CDR3 length is 16 residues. CDR3 sequence (DNA): TGTGCCAGCAGCTTTGGGGCGGGAGCTGGCACCGGGGAGCTGTTTTTT. Protein: CASSFGAGAGTGELFF.

J is TRBJ2-5 and V is TRBV5-6; D perhaps matches TRBD2 (5 bases). There are 13 residues in the CDR3. V was trimmed by 2 bases and J by 5 bases, leaving 10 bases between them. Germline V CDR1 and CDR2: SGHDT, YYEEEE. CDR3 protein: CASSFPTGETQYF. Written as DNA, the CDR3 is TGTGCCAGCAGCTTCCCGACGGGGGAGACCCAGTACTTC.

The chain employs TRBV28 and TRBJ2-5; D is perhaps TRBD1 (6 bases). V was clipped by 6 bases and J by 4 bases, with 18 bases between them. Germline V CDR1 and CDR2: MDHEN, SYDVKM. The CDR3 runs 15 residues. CDR3 loop: CASSPRGTIGETQYF. The CDR3 DNA sequence: TGTGCCAGCAGCCCCCGTGGGACAATCGGAGAGACCCAGTACTTC.

The V gene is TRBV6-5, the J gene TRBJ1-4; perhaps TRBD1 as D (6 bases). V was cut by 7 bases and J by 7 bases, with 16 bases left in between. The CDR3 contains 14 residues. The germline V gene encodes CDR1 MNHEY and CDR2 SVGAGI. CDR3 sequence reads: CASTQTGLGEKLFF. As DNA, the CDR3 is TGTGCCAGCACCCAAACAGGGTTGGGTGAAAAACTGTTTTTT.

The V and J genes are TRBV18 and TRBJ2-2, with a possible D match to TRBD2 (6 bases). Trimming took 5 bases from V and 5 from J, leaving 6 bases between them. CDR3 length: 12 amino acids. CDR1 KGHSH and CDR2 LQKENI come from the germline V gene. CDR3 sequence reads: CASSGTTGELFF. As DNA, the CDR3 is TGTGCCAGCTCAGGGACTACCGGGGAGCTGTTTTTT.

The chain couples TRBV19 to TRBJ1-3, with unresolved D. This CDR3 contains 15 residues. Trimming removed 4 bases from V and 0 bases from J, with 10 bases in between. CDR1 and CDR2 from the germline V gene are LNHDA and SQIVND (reference sequence). The CDR3 DNA is TGTGCCAGTAGTAGATACGGGATCTCTGGAAACACCATATATTTT. It encodes CASSRYGISGNTIYF.

V gene TRBV5-4 combines with J gene TRBJ2-1; TRBD2 aligns across 11 bases. Losses at the gene ends were 4 bases for V and 4 bases for J; bases not matched to a gene: 7. The germline V gene has CDR1 SGHNT and CDR2 YYREEE (reference sequence). This CDR3 region has 16 residues. In DNA form, the CDR3 reads TGTGCCAGCAGCGGCGGGACTAGCGGAGAATACAATGAGCAGTTCTTC. Encoded protein: CASSGGTSGEYNEQFF.

V and J are TRBV7-9 and TRBJ2-6; 10 nucleotides match TRBD1. There are 18 residues in the CDR3. The junction had 15 bases not matched to a gene; V was cut back by 11 bases and J by 2 bases. Germline CDR1 and CDR2: SEHNR and FQNEAQ (reference sequence). CDR3 coding DNA: TGTGCCGGCAACCCCCTGGGACAGGGGTCGACTGGGGCCAACGTCCTGACTTTC. It codes for CAGNPLGQGSTGANVLTF. Using reference TRBV7-9 and TRBJ2-6 for the parts outside the CDR3, the full variable domain is DTGVSQNPRHKITKRGQNVTFRCDPISEHNRLYWYRQTLGQGPEFLTYFQNEAQLEKSRLLSDRFSAERPKGSFSTLEIQRTEQGDSAMYLCAGNPLGQGSTGANVLTFGAGSRLTVL.

The J gene is TRBJ1-1, the V gene TRBV10-3; 7 nucleotides line up with TRBD1. The CDR3 sequence is 13 residues long. The V gene end was trimmed by 11 bases and the J gene end by 5 bases; junction bases not matched to a gene: 11. Looked up from germline, CDR1 is ENHRY and CDR2 is SYGVKD. The CDR3 coding sequence is TGTGCCGCCGGGCGCCCGACAGGGACTGAAGCTTTCTTT. Protein product: CAAGRPTGTEAFF.

This chain links TRBV2 with TRBJ1-1, with TRBD1 identical over 7 bases. The CDR3 is 14 residues long. The germline V gene encodes CDR1 SNHLY and CDR2 FYNNEI. Trimming took 6 bases from V and 1 from J; bases not matched to a gene: 5. The CDR3 DNA follows: TGTGCCAGCAGCTCCAGACAGGGGAACACTGAAGCTTTCTTT. Translating it yields CASSSRQGNTEAFF.

The chain links TRBV19 to TRBJ2-2; D is uncertain. The CDR3 totals 14 residues. Germline V gene lookup returns CDR1 LNHDA and CDR2 SQIVND (reference sequence). Trimming left V 2 bases short and J 6 bases short, with 10 bases between. The CDR3 nucleotides read TGTGCCAGTAGTATATTAACGGGCCCCGGGGAGCTGTTTTTT. It encodes CASSILTGPGELFF.